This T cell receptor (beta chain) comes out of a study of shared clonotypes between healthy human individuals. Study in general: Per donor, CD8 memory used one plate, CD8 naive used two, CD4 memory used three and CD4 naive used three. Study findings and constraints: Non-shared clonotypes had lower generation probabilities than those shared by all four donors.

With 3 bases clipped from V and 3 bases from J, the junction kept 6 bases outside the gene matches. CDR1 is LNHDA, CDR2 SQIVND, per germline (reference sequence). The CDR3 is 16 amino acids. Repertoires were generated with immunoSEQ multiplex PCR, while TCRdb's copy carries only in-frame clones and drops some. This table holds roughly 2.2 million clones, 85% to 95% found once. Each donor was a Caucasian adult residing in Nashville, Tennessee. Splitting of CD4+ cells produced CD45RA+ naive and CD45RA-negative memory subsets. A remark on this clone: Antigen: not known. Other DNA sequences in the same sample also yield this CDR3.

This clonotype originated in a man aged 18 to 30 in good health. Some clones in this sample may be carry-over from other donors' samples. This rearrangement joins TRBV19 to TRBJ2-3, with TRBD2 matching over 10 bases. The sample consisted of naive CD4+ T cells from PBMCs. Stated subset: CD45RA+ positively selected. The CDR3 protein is CASSIASGSGTDTQYF. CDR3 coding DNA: TGTGCCAGTAGTATCGCTAGCGGGAGTGGGACAGATACGCAGTATTTT.